This TCR beta chain originates from a study of blood T cell repertoires in COVID-19. Study-wide context: Specimens from acute and convalescent COVID-19 originated in the United States, Italy and Spain. PBMCs, B-cell-depleted T cells, or T cells were the source of the cDNA or gDNA that made up the material.

Per the authors' pipeline: Cell counts per sample came from amplifying reference gene primers. The table came from immunoSEQ multiplex PCR; TCRdb's copy has only in-frame clones and leaves some out. For V, J and clone size, that table is used; D and trimming come from the DNA. The table shows 25,000 to 35,000 clones, with roughly 87% occurring only once. The table lists this clone with a few counts. The receptor's source is a human donor in a cohort sampled during active COVID-19. Sequenced sample: peripheral blood.

The CDR3 reads CASSPARGPHSPLHF. The CDR3 DNA reads TGTGCCAGCAGCCCTGCCAGGGGCCCCCATTCACCCCTCCACTTT. The chain combines TRBV7-2 with TRBJ1-6, with a tentative D call TRBD1 (6 bases). The CDR3 contains 15 residues. V lost 5 bases and J 8 bases, leaving 16 bases between the germline ends. Germline assignment: CDR1 SGHTA and CDR2 FQGNSA.